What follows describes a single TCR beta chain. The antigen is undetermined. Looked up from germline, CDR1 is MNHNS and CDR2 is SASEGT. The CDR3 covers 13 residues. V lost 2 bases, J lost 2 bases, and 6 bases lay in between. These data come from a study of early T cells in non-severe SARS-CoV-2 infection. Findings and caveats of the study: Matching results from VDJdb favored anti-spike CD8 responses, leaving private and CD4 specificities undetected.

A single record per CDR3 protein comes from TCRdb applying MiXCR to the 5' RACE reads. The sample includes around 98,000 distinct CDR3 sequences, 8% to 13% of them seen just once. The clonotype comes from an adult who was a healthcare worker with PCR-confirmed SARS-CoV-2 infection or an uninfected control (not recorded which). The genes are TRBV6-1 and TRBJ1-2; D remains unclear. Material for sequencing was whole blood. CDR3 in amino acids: CASSENANYGYTF. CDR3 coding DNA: TGTGCCAGCAGTGAAAACGCCAACTATGGCTACACCTTC.